This T cell receptor (beta chain) was captured by sequencing in a study of T cells after yellow fever vaccination. One entry per CDR3 protein results from TCRdb running MiXCR on the 5' RACE reads. The sample carries about 340,000 distinct CDR3 sequences, approximately 4% recorded once. This clonotype was found many times. From germline, CDR1 is SGHRS and CDR2 YFSETQ. With 0 bases removed from V and 2 bases from J, the gap between germline ends came to 11 bases. This CDR3 region has 15 residues. The receptor's source is a man aged 18 to 29 who received the YFV17D yellow fever vaccine. The chain joins TRBV5-1 to TRBJ2-5; tentatively, D is TRBD1 (5 bases). The sequenced sample was PBMCs, obtained 5 days after the yellow fever booster vaccination. DNA of the CDR3: TGCGCCAGCAGCTTGGAGGGGCCGGAACAAGAGACCCAGTACTTC. This gives the protein CASSLEGPEQETQYF.